This T cell receptor beta chain is drawn from a study of T cells in Graves' hyperthyroidism and ophthalmopathy. This clonotype was counted ten times or more. Amplification yielded TCR beta CDR3 regions, with RNA transcripts as the source. With the HTBI primer set, the TCR CDR3 went through a first round of RT-PCR. Via MiXCR, TCRdb re-called the multiplex PCR reads, giving one row per CDR3 protein. The sample carries over 350,000 distinct CDR3 sequences, 15% to 20% recorded once. About 10 ml of fresh peripheral blood supplied the PBMCs. CDR1 and CDR2 (germline): DFQATT, SNEGSKA (reference sequence). This CDR3 spans 13 amino acids. The germline V and J ends were trimmed by 5 bases and 2 bases, with 13 bases remaining between them.

This TCR derives from a man aged 18 to 30 with Graves' ophthalmopathy. The chain joins TRBV20-1 to TRBJ2-7, with unresolved D. The sequencing sample was made of blood. CDR3 loop: CSADPRAAYEQYF. CDR3 bases: TGCAGTGCTGATCCACGGGCGGCCTACGAGCAGTACTTC.